The rows below give T cell receptor beta chains drawn from one sample of a study of shared clonotypes between healthy human individuals. Here immunoSEQ multiplex PCR was the method, and the copy in TCRdb shows in-frame clones only, minus some. The repertoire holds roughly 2,500,000 clones, 93% seen once, with approximately 0.36% in the top ten. The sample was naive CD4+ T cells from PBMCs. These receptors were obtained from a man younger than 30 in good health. Some clones in this sample may be carry-over from other donors' samples. The CDR3 runs from the conserved cysteine through the conserved F or W. D genes are given only for firm matches. Size is omitted from some rows. Given values are once, few, many or a class for expanded clones.

v_gene,abundance,j_gene,d_gene,CDR3nt,CDR3aa
TRBV9,once,TRBJ2-1,NA,TGTGCCAGCAGCGTAAGCTCTAGGGGAGGCAATGAGCAGTTCTTC,CASSVSSRGGNEQFF
TRBV10-3,NA,TRBJ1-4,NA,TGTGCCATCAGTGAATCGCTGGCCACTAATGAAAAACTGTTTTTT,CAISESLATNEKLFF
TRBV4-1,NA,TRBJ2-3,TRBD2,TGCGCCAGCAGCCAAGGGGCTAGCGGGAGGGCCCGGCCTTTAAATACGCAGTATTTT,CASSQGASGRARPLNTQYF
TRBV4-1,few,TRBJ1-1,TRBD1,TGCGCCAGCAGTCGACAGGGCGACACTGAAGCTTTCTTT,CASSRQGDTEAFF
TRBV9,NA,TRBJ1-1,NA,TGTGCCAGCAGCGTAGCTACTAGAAACACTGAAGCTTTCTTT,CASSVATRNTEAFF
TRBV27,NA,TRBJ2-1,NA,TGTGCCAGCAGTTTAATTGGTACAGGGTGGGTTTATGAGCAGTTCTTC,CASSLIGTGWVYEQFF
TRBV19,NA,TRBJ1-5,TRBD1,TGTGCCAGTAGTACCGGGACAGGACTCAATCAGCCCCAGCATTTT,CASSTGTGLNQPQHF
TRBV9,NA,TRBJ2-1,TRBD2,TGTGCCAGCAGCGTAGCGACTAGCAGCCTCTACAATGAGCAGTTCTTC,CASSVATSSLYNEQFF
TRBV30,NA,TRBJ2-7,NA,TGTGCCTGGAGACCCCCCGGCGGAGGGGTCTACGAGCAGTACTTC,CAWRPPGGGVYEQYF
TRBV7-3,NA,TRBJ1-2,NA,TGTGCCAGCAGCCTAGGCCCGGCCGACTATGGCTACACCTTC,CASSLGPADYGYTF
TRBV18,NA,TRBJ2-5,TRBD2,TGTGCCAGCTCTCCGGGGCTAGCGGGAGGGCCAGAGACCCAGTACTTC,CASSPGLAGGPETQYF
TRBV5-1,NA,TRBJ2-7,NA,TGCGCCAGCAGCATGGATGCCTACGAGCAGTACTTC,CASSMDAYEQYF
TRBV7-8,NA,TRBJ1-2,NA,TGTGCCAGCAGCTTAGATGTTCGCCAGATTTCCTATGGCTACACCTTC,CASSLDVRQISYGYTF
TRBV6-1,NA,TRBJ1-1,TRBD1,TGTGCCAGCAGCCCACAGGGGTGGACTGAAGCTTTCTTT,CASSPQGWTEAFF
TRBV7-8,NA,TRBJ1-2,NA,TGTGCCAGCCAAGTCAGAGCCTATGGCTACACCTTC,CASQVRAYGYTF
TRBV11-2,NA,TRBJ2-7,TRBD2,TGTGCCAGCAGCCTCCGCCCCGGGGGGGGGTTCGAGCAGTACTTC,CASSLRPGGGFEQYF
TRBV30,NA,TRBJ1-2,NA,TGTGCCTGGGGATCTTTCGGTTCCACCTTC,CAWGSFGSTF
TRBV28,NA,TRBJ1-4,NA,TGTGCCAGCACCTCGTTCCTAACTAATGAAAAACTGTTTTTT,CASTSFLTNEKLFF
TRBV9,NA,TRBJ1-1,NA,TGTGCCACCTCCCCGGGACCCCAGAACACTGAAGCTTTCTTT,CATSPGPQNTEAFF
TRBV6-6,NA,TRBJ1-1,TRBD1,TGTGCCAGCAGTAAAGGGACAGGGGGGAGGGTGGAAGCTTTCTTT,CASSKGTGGRVEAFF
TRBV4-1,NA,TRBJ2-7,TRBD2,TGCGCCAGCAGCCAAGAGGTTAGCGGGTCACCCTACGAGCAGTACTTC,CASSQEVSGSPYEQYF
TRBV5-1,NA,TRBJ1-5,TRBD1,TGCGCCAGCAGCCCGGGGACAGTGAATCAGCCCCAGCATTTT,CASSPGTVNQPQHF
TRBV5-5,NA,TRBJ1-2,NA,TGTGCCAGCTTACCTGTGGGGGTACTAAACTATGGCTACACCTTC,CASLPVGVLNYGYTF
TRBV5-1,NA,TRBJ1-4,NA,TGCGCCAGCAGCTTGGTTTCGGCAGCAAATAATGAAAAACTGTTTTTT,CASSLVSAANNEKLFF
TRBV28,few,TRBJ2-2,NA,TGTGCCAGCAGAGGGAGCAAGACCGGGGAGCTGTTTTTT,CASRGSKTGELFF
TRBV7-2,NA,TRBJ2-3,TRBD2,TGTGCCAGCAGCTTATTGGGTAGCGGGAACACAGATACGCAGTATTTT,CASSLLGSGNTDTQYF
TRBV5-4,NA,TRBJ2-3,NA,TGTGCCAGCCTGAAAGACGCAGATACGCAGTATTTT,CASLKDADTQYF
TRBV29-1,NA,TRBJ1-2,NA,TGCAGCGTTGAGGCAGGGGAGGCCTATGGCTACACCTTC,CSVEAGEAYGYTF
TRBV11-2,NA,TRBJ1-2,NA,TGTGCCAGCAGCTTAGTCGAAGGGAACTATGGCTACACCTTC,CASSLVEGNYGYTF
TRBV9,once,TRBJ2-5,NA,TGTGCCAGCAGCGTAGCAGGGGAGACCCAGTACTTC,CASSVAGETQYF
TRBV18,NA,TRBJ2-2,TRBD1,TGTGCCAGCTCACAGGACAGGGGGCGTACCGGGGAGCTGTTTTTT,CASSQDRGRTGELFF
TRBV2,NA,TRBJ2-1,NA,TGTGCCAGCAGTGGGGACCCCTACAATGAGCAGTTCTTC,CASSGDPYNEQFF
TRBV28,NA,TRBJ2-6,NA,TGTGCCAGCAGTTTACCCCAGACTAACGTCCTGACTTTC,CASSLPQTNVLTF